The 7 T cell receptor beta chains listed next were all sequenced from one sample in a study of STAT3 mutations in large granular lymphocyte leukemia. TCRdb's copy holds only in-frame clones and misses some; the assay was immunoSEQ multiplex PCR. The sample lists a few thousand clones; 45% to 55% were seen once. Study-wide results and caveats: Every T-cell large granular lymphocyte leukemia patient had at least one immunodominant TCR beta clonotype.

No antigens are known for them. Material: peripheral blood mononuclear cells. The source of these receptors is a man aged 60 to 69 with T-cell large granular lymphocyte leukemia. Some clones in this sample may be carry-over from other donors' samples.

This clone has more than one count but fewer than ten. This chain links TRBV20-1 with TRBJ2-1; no clear D gene. The CDR3 extends over 11 amino acids. V was pared by 8 bases and J by 5 bases, with 10 bases between. Germline V CDR1 and CDR2: DFQATT, SNEGSKA (reference sequence). As DNA, the CDR3 is TGCAGTCCCCACCCCAACAATGAGCAGTTCTTC. This sequence encodes CSPHPNNEQFF.

This clone turned up a few times. The V gene is TRBV2, the J gene TRBJ2-7; tentative D call: TRBD1 (6 bases). Germline V CDR1 and CDR2: SNHLY, FYNNEI. Deletions cut 6 bases from V and 0 bases from J, with 6 bases between. This CDR3 has 12 amino acids. CDR3 region: CASRDSSYEQYF. The CDR3 bases are TGTGCCAGCAGGGACAGCTCCTACGAGCAGTACTTC.

This rearrangement joins TRBV5-1 to TRBJ1-5; 7 bases are a match to TRBD1. Per the germline V gene, CDR1 is SGHRS and CDR2 is YFSETQ. There are 15 residues in the CDR3. With 2 bases clipped from V and 7 bases from J, the junction kept 9 bases outside the gene matches. The CDR3 reads CASSLQGLLDQPQHF. DNA for the CDR3: TGCGCCAGCAGCTTACAGGGGCTATTAGACCAGCCCCAGCATTTT.

This clone appeared a few times. CDR3 sequence reads: CASSAGVVEQFF. Written as DNA, the CDR3 is TGTGCCAGCAGCGCTGGGGTAGTTGAGCAGTTCTTC. The chain recombines TRBV7-9 with TRBJ2-1; D uncertain. In germline, CDR1 is SEHNR, CDR2 FQNEAQ (reference sequence). Between the trimmed V and J ends, which lost 5 bases and 9 bases, there was a span of 11 bases. This CDR3 has 12 residues.

The rearrangement links TRBV27 to TRBJ2-1; D ambiguous. The V gene lost 3 bases and the J gene lost 7 bases, with 10 bases spanning the gap. The CDR3 length is 13 residues. The germline gives CDR1 MNHEY, CDR2 SMNVEV (reference sequence). DNA of the CDR3: TGTGCCAGCAGTTTTGTGAGGTCGAATGAGCAGTTCTTC. Translated: CASSFVRSNEQFF.

This clone appeared a few times. The chain joins TRBV7-9 to TRBJ1-2, with D perhaps matching TRBD1 (6 bases). CDR3 length equals 13 residues. The ends were cut back, 2 bases at V and 4 bases at J, with 8 bases in the middle. Germline values: CDR1 SEHNR, CDR2 FQNEAQ (reference sequence). The CDR3 here is CASSLSQGYGYTF. For the CDR3, the DNA is TGTGCCAGCAGCTTATCACAGGGCTATGGCTACACCTTC.

This sequence joins TRBV30 and TRBJ2-6; D might be TRBD1 or TRBD2, each matching 5 bases. V was trimmed by 8 bases and J by 4 bases, leaving 15 bases between them. Germline assignment: CDR1 GTSNPN and CDR2 SVGIG (reference sequence). The CDR3 is 14 amino acids. The CDR3 DNA reads TGTGCCGGGAACTTCGGGGCCGGGGCCAACGTCCTGACTTTC. Its protein is CAGNFGAGANVLTF.